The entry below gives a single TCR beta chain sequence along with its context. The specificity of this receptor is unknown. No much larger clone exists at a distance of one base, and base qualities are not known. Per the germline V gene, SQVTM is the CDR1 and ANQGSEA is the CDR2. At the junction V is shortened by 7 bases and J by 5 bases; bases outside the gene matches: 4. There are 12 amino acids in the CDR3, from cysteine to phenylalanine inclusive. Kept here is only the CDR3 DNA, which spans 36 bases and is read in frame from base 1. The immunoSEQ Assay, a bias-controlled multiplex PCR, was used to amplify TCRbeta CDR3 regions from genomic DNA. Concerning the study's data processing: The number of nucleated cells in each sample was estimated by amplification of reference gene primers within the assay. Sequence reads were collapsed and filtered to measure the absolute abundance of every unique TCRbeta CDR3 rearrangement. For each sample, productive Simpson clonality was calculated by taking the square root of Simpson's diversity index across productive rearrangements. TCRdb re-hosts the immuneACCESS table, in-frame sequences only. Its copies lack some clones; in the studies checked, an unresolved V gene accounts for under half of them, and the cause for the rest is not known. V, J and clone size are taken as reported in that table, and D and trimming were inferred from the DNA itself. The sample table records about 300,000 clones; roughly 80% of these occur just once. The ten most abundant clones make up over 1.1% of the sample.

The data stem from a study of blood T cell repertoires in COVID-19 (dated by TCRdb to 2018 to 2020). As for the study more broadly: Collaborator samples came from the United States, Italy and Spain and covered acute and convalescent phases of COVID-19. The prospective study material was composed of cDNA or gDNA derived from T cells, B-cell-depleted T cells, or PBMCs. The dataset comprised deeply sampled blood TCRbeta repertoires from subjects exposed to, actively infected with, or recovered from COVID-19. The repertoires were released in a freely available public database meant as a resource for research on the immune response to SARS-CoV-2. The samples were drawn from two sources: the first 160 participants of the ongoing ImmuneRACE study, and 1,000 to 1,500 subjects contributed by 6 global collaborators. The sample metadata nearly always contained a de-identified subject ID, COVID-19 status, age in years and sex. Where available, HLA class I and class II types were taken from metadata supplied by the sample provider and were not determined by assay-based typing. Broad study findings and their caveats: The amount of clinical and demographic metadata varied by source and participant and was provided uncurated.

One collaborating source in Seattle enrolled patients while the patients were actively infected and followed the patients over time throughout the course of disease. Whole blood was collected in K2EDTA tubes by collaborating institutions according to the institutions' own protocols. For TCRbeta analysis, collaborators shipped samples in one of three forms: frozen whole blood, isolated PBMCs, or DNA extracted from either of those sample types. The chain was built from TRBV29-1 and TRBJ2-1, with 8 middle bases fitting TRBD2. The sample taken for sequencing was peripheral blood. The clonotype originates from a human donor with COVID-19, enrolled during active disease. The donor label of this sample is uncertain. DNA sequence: TGCAGCGCCGGGACTAGGGACAATGAGCAGTTCTTC. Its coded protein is CSAGTRDNEQFF.